In its sample, the clone carrying this TCR beta chain was seen once. Its cognate antigen is unknown. This sample stems from a study of cytomegalovirus exposure and HLA in healthy donors. Study-wide results and caveats: Presence/absence results assume similar sequencing depth per donor, which may not hold.

Each donor was healthy, and each was a bone marrow donor. In the PCR, 60 Vbeta and 13 Jbeta primers were used. This table comes from immunoSEQ multiplex PCR, and its TCRdb copy is limited to in-frame clones, with some not included. The sample comprises some 180,000 clones, 65% to 85% of which are singletons, and approximately 3% rests with the top ten. The sequence derives from a woman under 40 in good health and CMV-seronegative. The sample was PBMCs.

CDR3 in DNA: TGTGCCAGCAGCTCCCAGGGAGGGGACACTGAAGCTTTCTTT. As protein: CASSSQGGDTEAFF. The V call is TRBV7-2, the J call TRBJ1-1; TRBD1 is a possible D gene (5 bases). Trimming removed 4 bases at V and 3 bases at J, with 12 bases between. The CDR3 spans 14 residues. In germline, CDR1 is SGHTA, CDR2 FQGNSA.